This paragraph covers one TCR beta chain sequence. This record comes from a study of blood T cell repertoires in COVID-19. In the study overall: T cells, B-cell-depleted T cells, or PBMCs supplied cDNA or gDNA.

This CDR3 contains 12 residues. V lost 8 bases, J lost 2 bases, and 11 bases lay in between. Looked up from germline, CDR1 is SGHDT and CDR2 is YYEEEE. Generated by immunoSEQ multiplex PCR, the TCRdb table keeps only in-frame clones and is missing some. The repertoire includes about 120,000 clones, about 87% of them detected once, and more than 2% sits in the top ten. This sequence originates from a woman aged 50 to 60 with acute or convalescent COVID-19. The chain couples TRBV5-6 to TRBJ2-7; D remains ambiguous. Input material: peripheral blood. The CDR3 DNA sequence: TGTGCCAGTAACTCCGAGGCCTACGAGCAGTACTTC. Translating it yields CASNSEAYEQYF.